The clone carrying this TCR beta chain was observed many times. Its antigen is still unknown. The data stem from a study of prognosis after radiotherapy for stage I lung cancer. Study observations and caveats: Patients developing distant metastases showed lower Shannon entropy after stereotactic body radiation therapy.

The study amplified the TCR beta CDR3 region from genomic DNA. This amplification was carried out by two rounds of multiplex PCR. Primers specific to each TRBV and TRBJ gene drove first-round PCR. TCRdb fed the multiplex PCR reads into MiXCR, producing one record per CDR3 protein. The repertoire consists of 17,000 or so distinct CDR3 sequences, with about 30% occurring once and the leading ten covering approximately 31%. The CDR3 has 17 residues. V shed 0 bases and J shed 4 bases, with 19 bases lying between them. The V gene's germline CDR1 is SGHRS and CDR2 YFSETQ. The V gene is TRBV5-1, the J gene TRBJ2-5; perhaps TRBD1 as D (5 bases). Here the sequenced sample was PBMCs, taken before or after stereotactic body radiation therapy (not recorded which). This clonotype was obtained from a donor over 45 with non-small cell lung cancer. The CDR3 loop reads CASSLGQGTMGRETQYF. The CDR3 DNA reads TGCGCCAGCAGCTTGGGGCAGGGAACAATGGGCCGAGAGACCCAGTACTTC.